This T cell receptor beta chain originates from a study of shared clonotypes between healthy human individuals. Notes on the study in general: Having only a few donors restricted how much genetic and exposure-history diversity was captured. Clonotypes shared by all four sorted-subset donors had higher generation probabilities than non-shared clonotypes.

This CDR3 region has 14 residues. Germline V CDR1 and CDR2: SGHDN, FVKESK. Trimming shortened V by 1 base and J by 2 bases, and 9 bases separated the two germline ends. Naive CD8 isolation took CD45RO-negative cells positively selected for CCR7 and excluded terminally differentiated effector memory CD45RA+ cells. The table lists this clone with a few counts. Its antigen remains unknown. Original handling: Filtering differed, since immunoSEQ gave only junction sequences and no quality scores. Data came from immunoSEQ multiplex PCR; TCRdb stores just in-frame clones and leaves some out. The D gene and trimming were derived from the DNA, and the V and J assignments and clone size from that table. The table lists about 2 million clones, just under 95% of them singletons, with around 1.1% in the top ten.

Source material: naive CD8+ T cells sorted from blood. This TCR came from a man aged 18 to 35 in good health. J is TRBJ2-7 and V is TRBV14; D is unclear. CDR3 sequence reads: CASSQGHPTYEQYF. In DNA form, the CDR3 reads TGTGCCAGCAGCCAAGGACACCCAACCTACGAGCAGTACTTC.